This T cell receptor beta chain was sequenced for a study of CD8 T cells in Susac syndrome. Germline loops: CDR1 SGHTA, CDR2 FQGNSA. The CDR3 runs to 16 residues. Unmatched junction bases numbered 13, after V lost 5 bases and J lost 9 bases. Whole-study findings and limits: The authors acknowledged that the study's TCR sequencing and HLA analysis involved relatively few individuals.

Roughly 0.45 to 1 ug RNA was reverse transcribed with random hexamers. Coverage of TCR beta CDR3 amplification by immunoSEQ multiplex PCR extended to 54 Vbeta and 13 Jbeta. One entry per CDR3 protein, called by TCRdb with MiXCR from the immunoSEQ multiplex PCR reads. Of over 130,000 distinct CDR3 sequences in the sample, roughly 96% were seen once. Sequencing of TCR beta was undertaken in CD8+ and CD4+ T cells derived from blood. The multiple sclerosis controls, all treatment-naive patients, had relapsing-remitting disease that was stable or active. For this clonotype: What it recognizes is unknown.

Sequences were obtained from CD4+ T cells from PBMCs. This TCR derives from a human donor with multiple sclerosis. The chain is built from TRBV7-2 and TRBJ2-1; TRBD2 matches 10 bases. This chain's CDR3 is CASSPPPQREGSEQFF. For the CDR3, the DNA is TGTGCCAGCAGCCCTCCCCCCCAGCGGGAGGGTAGTGAGCAGTTCTTC.